The 26 T cell receptor beta chains presented below share a single source sample, sequenced in a study of T cell repertoires in cytomegalovirus infection. A single record per CDR3 protein comes from TCRdb applying MiXCR to the reads. This table has about 130,000 distinct CDR3 sequences, roughly a quarter appearing once. Their antigens remain unidentified. Sequencing was performed on PBMCs, sequenced either directly or after in vitro stimulation (not recorded which). The receptors derive from a human donor in good health (CMV status not recorded). Some clones in this sample may be carry-over from other donors' samples.

In this sample, this clonotype turned up many times. The chain recombines TRBV7-9 with TRBJ2-1; possibly TRBD1 for D (5 bases). CDR1 and CDR2 (germline): SEHNR, FQNEAQ (reference sequence). V was shortened by 3 bases and J by 8 bases, with 14 bases between the two germline ends. This CDR3 has 14 residues. The CDR3 bases are TGTGCCAGCAGCTTTGAAGGGGTGGGCCATGAGCAGTTCTTC. Its translation: CASSFEGVGHEQFF. The whole variable domain, remainder taken from reference TRBV7-9 and TRBJ2-1, is DTGVSQNPRHKITKRGQNVTFRCDPISEHNRLYWYRQTLGQGPEFLTYFQNEAQLEKSRLLSDRFSAERPKGSFSTLEIQRTEQGDSAMYLCASSFEGVGHEQFFGPGTRLTVL.

This clonotype has a count of ten or more. This chain connects TRBV7-2 to TRBJ2-1; the D is unclear. Germline lookup yields CDR1 SGHTA and CDR2 FQGNSA. Trimming took off 6 bases at V and 0 bases at J, with 12 bases between the two ends. The CDR3 runs to 15 residues. CDR3 amino acids: CASSSTPSSYNEQFF. CDR3 DNA: TGTGCCAGCAGTTCAACGCCGAGCTCCTACAATGAGCAGTTCTTC.

The chain is built from TRBV20-1 and TRBJ1-1, with D unclear. Germline-derived CDR1 and CDR2 are DFQATT and SNEGSKA (reference sequence). The CDR3 length is 10 residues. V lost 5 bases to trimming and J lost 6 bases, with 7 bases between them. CDR3 region: CSAPRPEAFF. The CDR3 nucleotides are TGCAGTGCTCCCCGGCCTGAAGCTTTCTTT.

The chain employs TRBV3-1 and TRBJ2-3; D is perhaps TRBD1 or TRBD2 (5 bases each). Germline CDR1 reads LGHDT; CDR2 reads YNNKEL (reference sequence). Deletions cut 0 bases from V and 4 bases from J, with 17 bases between. This CDR3 is 17 amino acids long. CDR3 nucleotides: TGTGCCAGCAGCCAAGATACGCCAACCAGAGGGGCAGATACGCAGTATTTT. It is translated as CASSQDTPTRGADTQYF.

This clonotype was found many times. The chain has TRBV7-2 and TRBJ2-1, with D possibly matching TRBD2 (6 bases). The V end was cut by 4 bases, the J end by 6 bases, with 10 bases between. There are 13 residues in the CDR3. Germline V gene lookup returns CDR1 SGHTA and CDR2 FQGNSA. The DNA of the CDR3 is TGTGCCAGCAGCTCCGGGACTTCCAATGAGCAGTTCTTC. Amino acid sequence: CASSSGTSNEQFF.

The chain links TRBV11-2 to TRBJ2-3, with D tentatively TRBD1 or TRBD2 (5 bases each). CDR1 and CDR2 (germline): SGHAT, FQNNGV. The CDR3 is 15 amino acids. V lost 3 bases to trimming and J lost 0 bases, with 10 bases between them. This CDR3 is CASSLGRYSTDTQYF. The CDR3 bases are TGTGCCAGCAGCTTGGGACGTTATAGCACAGATACGCAGTATTTT.

The chain is built from TRBV12-3 or TRBV12-4 and TRBJ2-3; 12 bases fit TRBD2. Losses at the gene ends were 1 base for V and 3 bases for J; bases not matched to a gene: 2. This CDR3 has 16 residues. The CDR3 DNA reads as TGTGCCAGCAGTTTAGGGACTAGCGGGACGACAGATACGCAGTATTTT. Encoded protein: CASSLGTSGTTDTQYF.

This clonotype showed up many times. The V call is TRBV7-2, the J call TRBJ2-4; tentative D call: TRBD2 (6 bases). Germline assignment: CDR1 SGHTA and CDR2 FQGNSA. This CDR3 spans 16 amino acids. With 5 bases removed from V and 0 bases from J, the gap between germline ends came to 14 bases. The CDR3 sequence is CASSRGLLGAKNIQYF. In DNA form, the CDR3 reads TGTGCCAGCAGCCGGGGACTCCTCGGAGCCAAAAACATTCAGTACTTC. Variable domain in full (rest from reference TRBV7-2 and TRBJ2-4): GAGVSQSPSNKVTEKGKDVELRCDPISGHTALYWYRQSLGQGLEFLIYFQGNSAPDKSGLPSDRFSAERTGGSVSTLTIQRTQQEDSAVYLCASSRGLLGAKNIQYFGAGTRLSVL.

The table lists this clonotype with a few counts. The chain is built from TRBV5-6 and TRBJ1-3; D gene uncertain. The V gene lost 3 bases and the J gene lost 4 bases, with 14 bases spanning the gap. The CDR3 covers 15 residues. The germline V gene has CDR1 SGHDT and CDR2 YYEEEE. The CDR3 sequence: CASSSTRISGNTIYF. The CDR3 DNA follows: TGTGCCAGCAGCTCTACTCGAATATCGGGAAACACCATATATTTT.

This rearrangement joins TRBV20-1 to TRBJ1-1; maybe TRBD1 (6 bases). The CDR3 covers 14 residues. The germline CDR1 and CDR2 sequences are DFQATT and SNEGSKA (reference sequence). Trimming stripped 3 bases from V and 5 bases from J, with 16 bases between. The CDR3 here is CSASPGGGGTEAFF. The CDR3 DNA follows: TGCAGTGCTAGCCCGGGAGGGGGGGGGACTGAAGCTTTCTTT.

The J gene is TRBJ1-1, the V gene TRBV7-2; maybe TRBD1 (5 bases). Trimming pared 0 bases from V and 4 bases from J, leaving 12 bases between. Germline loops: CDR1 SGHTA, CDR2 FQGNSA. The CDR3 is made up of 15 amino acids. The chain's CDR3 is CASSLAFAGGTEAFF. Here the CDR3 DNA reads TGTGCCAGCAGCTTAGCCTTCGCTGGGGGCACTGAAGCTTTCTTT.

The sample holds a few counts of this clonotype. The chain is built from TRBV7-8 and TRBJ2-3; D is unresolved. V shed 5 bases and J shed 0 bases, with 12 bases lying between them. The CDR3 contains 15 residues. Germline assignment: CDR1 SGHVS and CDR2 FQNEAQ. CDR3 DNA: TGTGCCAGCAGCACTCCTTTCGAAAGCACAGATACGCAGTATTTT. Encoded protein: CASSTPFESTDTQYF.

This clonotype was seen a handful of times. The V and J genes are TRBV15 and TRBJ2-1; 7 positions match TRBD2. Per germline, CDR1 LNHNV and CDR2 YYDKDF (reference sequence). The CDR3 loop spans 16 amino acids. V shed 3 bases and J 6 bases; nucleotides not matched to a gene: 11. CDR3 protein: CATSRVGRERPNEQFF. Written as DNA, the CDR3 is TGTGCCACCAGCAGGGTTGGGCGGGAGAGGCCCAATGAGCAGTTCTTC.

This clonotype has only a few counts. The genes are TRBV20-1 and TRBJ1-6; D call uncertain. V lost 7 bases to trimming and J lost 1 base, with 14 bases between them. The CDR3 has 15 residues. CDR1 is DFQATT, CDR2 SNEGSKA, per germline (reference sequence). The CDR3 protein is CSVSKTGSYNSPLHF. CDR3 in DNA: TGCAGTGTCTCTAAAACTGGTTCCTATAATTCACCCCTCCACTTT.

The CDR3: CASSLAGQGVGTGELFF. CDR3 nucleotide sequence: TGTGCCAGCAGCTTGGCGGGACAGGGGGTTGGCACCGGGGAGCTGTTTTTT. The chain is built from TRBV5-4 and TRBJ2-2; 11 bases fit TRBD1. After removal of 0 bases from V and 4 bases from J, the junction contained 5 bases not matched to a gene. This CDR3 has 17 amino acids. Germline CDR1 is SGHNT and CDR2 is YYREEE (reference sequence). The full variable domain, rest sourced from reference TRBV5-4 and TRBJ2-2, is ETGVTQSPTHLIKTRGQQVTLRCSSQSGHNTVSWYQQALGQGPQFIFQYYREEENGRGNFPPRFSGLQFPNYSSELNVNALELDDSALYLCASSLAGQGVGTGELFFGEGSRLTVL.

There are a few counts of this clonotype. The chain recombines TRBV6-1 with TRBJ2-1; TRBD1 is a possible D gene (6 bases). CDR1 MNHNS and CDR2 SASEGT come from the germline V gene. This CDR3 comprises 14 residues. Deletions cut 4 bases from V and 2 bases from J, with 9 bases between. Here the CDR3 DNA reads TGTGCCAGCAGTGGTGAGGGGGCCTACAATGAGCAGTTCTTC. Encoded protein: CASSGEGAYNEQFF.

Only a few counts were recorded for this clonotype. The V gene is TRBV6-2 or TRBV6-3, the J gene TRBJ1-1; tentative D call: TRBD1 (6 bases). The CDR3 contains 12 residues. Germline loops: CDR1 MNHEY, CDR2 SVGEGT. Trimming cost V 5 bases and J 7 bases, with 11 bases left between them. CDR3 DNA: TGTGCCAGCAGTACACAGGGAAATGAAGCTTTCTTT. This sequence encodes CASSTQGNEAFF.

This clonotype showed up many times. This chain joins TRBV7-2 and TRBJ2-3; D ambiguous. CDR3 length: 15 residues. Germline assignment: CDR1 SGHTA and CDR2 FQGNSA. V gave up 1 base and J gave up 5 bases, with 13 bases separating them. DNA of the CDR3: TGTGCCAGCAGCTTAGAGGGCGGCTTTAGAGATACGCAGTATTTT. Translating gives CASSLEGGFRDTQYF.

This clonotype was detected only a few times. The genes are TRBV6-2 or TRBV6-3 and TRBJ2-3; tentative D call: TRBD2 (5 bases). CDR1 MNHEY and CDR2 SVGEGT come from the germline V gene. With 5 bases removed from V and 6 bases from J, the gap between germline ends came to 15 bases. The CDR3 runs 14 residues. The CDR3 DNA sequence: TGTGCCAGCAGTAGCGGAACCTCGGCGGATACGCAGTATTTT. Protein sequence: CASSSGTSADTQYF.

The chain combines TRBV20-1 with TRBJ2-6; D is possibly TRBD1 (5 bases). Between the trimmed V and J ends, which lost 0 bases and 0 bases, there was a span of 6 bases. The germline gives CDR1 DFQATT, CDR2 SNEGSKA (reference sequence). This CDR3 is 15 amino acids long. Written as DNA, the CDR3 is TGCAGTGCTAGAGAGGGGCTCTCTGGGGCCAACGTCCTGACTTTC. Translation gives CSAREGLSGANVLTF.

This chain uses TRBV5-6 with TRBJ2-1; 12 nucleotides agree with TRBD2. The V gene end was trimmed by 4 bases and the J gene end by 0 bases; junction bases not matched to a gene: 5. In germline, CDR1 is SGHDT, CDR2 YYEEEE. This CDR3 region has 17 residues. CDR3 DNA sequence: TGTGCCAGCAGCCTCGGGACTAGCGGGTACTCCTACAATGAGCAGTTCTTC. It encodes CASSLGTSGYSYNEQFF. Variable domain in full (rest from reference TRBV5-6 and TRBJ2-1): DAGVTQSPTHLIKTRGQQVTLRCSPKSGHDTVSWYQQALGQGPQFIFQYYEEEERQRGNFPDRFSGHQFPNYSSELNVNALLLGDSALYLCASSLGTSGYSYNEQFFGPGTRLTVL.

There are a few counts of this clonotype. The chain has TRBV6-5 and TRBJ2-6; 9 bases align to TRBD1. V was pared by 2 bases and J by 4 bases, with 6 bases of the junction left unmatched. The CDR3 runs to 17 residues. Germline CDR1 and CDR2: MNHEY and SVGAGI. The CDR3 region has the DNA TGTGCCAGCAGTTACCCTACAGGGGGCTCCGGGGCCAACGTCCTGACTTTC. Protein sequence: CASSYPTGGSGANVLTF.

In this sample, this clonotype turned up a few times. The V call is TRBV2, the J call TRBJ2-5; 8 bases agree with TRBD1. The J segment lost 0 bases and the V segment lost 2 bases, leaving 2 bases of the junction unmatched. CDR3 length equals 15 residues. The germline V gene encodes CDR1 SNHLY and CDR2 FYNNEI. As DNA, the CDR3 is TGTGCCAGCAGTGAAAACAGGGGGTACCAAGAGACCCAGTACTTC. Translation: CASSENRGYQETQYF. The full variable domain, in which reference TRBV2 and TRBJ2-5 provide the parts outside the CDR3, is EPEVTQTPSHQVTQMGQEVILRCVPISNHLYFYWYRQILGQKVEFLVSFYNNEISEKSEIFDDQFSVERPDGSNFTLKIRSTKLEDSAMYFCASSENRGYQETQYFGPGTRLLVL.

This clonotype was found many times. J is TRBJ2-3 and V is TRBV7-8; no clear D. V lost 5 bases and J 2 bases, leaving 17 bases between the germline ends. The CDR3 runs 16 residues. Germline CDR1 SGHVS, CDR2 FQNEAQ. CDR3 sequence (DNA): TGTGCCAGCAGCGCACGAATCCCGGACCCCACAGATACGCAGTATTTT. Translated, it gives CASSARIPDPTDTQYF.

The V and J genes are TRBV7-9 and TRBJ1-6; D gene uncertain. The germline V gene has CDR1 SEHNR and CDR2 FQNEAQ (reference sequence). CDR3 length: 13 amino acids. V lost 4 bases and J lost 8, with 9 bases in between. For the CDR3, the DNA is TGTGCCAGCAGCTCCGACGGAGATTCACCCCTCCACTTT. Its protein product is CASSSDGDSPLHF.

This clonotype was detected ten times or more. The chain joins TRBV7-8 to TRBJ1-3; possibly TRBD1 for D (5 bases). Trimming took 4 bases from V and 2 from J, leaving 12 bases between them. The CDR3 is 15 residues long. Germline V gene data show CDR1 as SGHVS and CDR2 as FQNEAQ. Here the CDR3 DNA reads TGTGCCAGCAGCTCTAGTTCGGGGGCTGGAAACACCATATATTTT. Translated: CASSSSSGAGNTIYF.